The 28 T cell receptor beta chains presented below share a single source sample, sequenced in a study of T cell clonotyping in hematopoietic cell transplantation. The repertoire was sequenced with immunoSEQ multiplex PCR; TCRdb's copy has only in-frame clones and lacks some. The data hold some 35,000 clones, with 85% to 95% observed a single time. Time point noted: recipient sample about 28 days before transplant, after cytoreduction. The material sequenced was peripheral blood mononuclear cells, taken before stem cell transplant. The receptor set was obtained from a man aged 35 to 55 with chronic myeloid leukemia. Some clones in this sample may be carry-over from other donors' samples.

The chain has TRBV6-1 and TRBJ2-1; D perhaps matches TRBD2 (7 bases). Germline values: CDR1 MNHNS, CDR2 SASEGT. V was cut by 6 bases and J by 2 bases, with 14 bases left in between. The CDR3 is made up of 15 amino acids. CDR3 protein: CASRRGGTTYNEQFF. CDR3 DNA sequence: TGTGCCAGCAGGCGGGGAGGGACAACCTACAATGAGCAGTTCTTC.

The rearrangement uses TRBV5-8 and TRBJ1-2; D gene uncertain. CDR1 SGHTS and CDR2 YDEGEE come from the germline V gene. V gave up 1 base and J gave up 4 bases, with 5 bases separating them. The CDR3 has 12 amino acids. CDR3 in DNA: TGTGCCAGCAGCTTGAGCGCCTATGGCTACACCTTC. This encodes CASSLSAYGYTF. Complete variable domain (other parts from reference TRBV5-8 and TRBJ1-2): EAGVTQSPTHLIKTRGQQATLRCSPISGHTSVYWYQQALGLGLQFLLWYDEGEERNRGNFPPRFSGRQFPNYSSELNVNALELEDSALYLCASSLSAYGYTFGSGTRLTVV.

The CDR3 is CASSQDCVRGQICEKLFF. In DNA form, the CDR3 reads TGCGCCAGCAGCCAAGATTGTGTAAGGGGGCAAATTTGTGAAAAACTGTTTTTT. This sequence joins TRBV4-3 and TRBJ1-4, with 7 nucleotides matching TRBD1. Germline V gene data show CDR1 as LGHNA and CDR2 as YSLEER. The CDR3 covers 18 residues. V trimming: 0 bases; J trimming: 7 bases; junction bases outside the gene matches: 14.

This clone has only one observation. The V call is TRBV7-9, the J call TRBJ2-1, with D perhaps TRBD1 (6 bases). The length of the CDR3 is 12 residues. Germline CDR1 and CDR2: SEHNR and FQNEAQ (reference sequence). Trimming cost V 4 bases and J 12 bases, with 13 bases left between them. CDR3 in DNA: TGTGCCAGCAGCTACGACCAAGGGGGGCAGTTCTTC. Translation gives CASSYDQGGQFF.

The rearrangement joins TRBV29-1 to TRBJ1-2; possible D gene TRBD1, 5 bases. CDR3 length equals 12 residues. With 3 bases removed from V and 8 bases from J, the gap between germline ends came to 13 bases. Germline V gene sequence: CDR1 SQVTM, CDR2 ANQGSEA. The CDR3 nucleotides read TGCAGCGTTGAGGCCAGGGTCCGCGGCTACACCTTC. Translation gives CSVEARVRGYTF.

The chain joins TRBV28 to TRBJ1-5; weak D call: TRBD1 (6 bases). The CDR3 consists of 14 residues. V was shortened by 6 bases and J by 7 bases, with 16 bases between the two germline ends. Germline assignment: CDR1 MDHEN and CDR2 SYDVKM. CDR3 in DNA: TGTGCCAGCAGGTCAAAACAGGGTAGGCAGCCCCAGCATTTT. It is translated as CASRSKQGRQPQHF. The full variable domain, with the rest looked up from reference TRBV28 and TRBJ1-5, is DVKVTQSSRYLVKRTGEKVFLECVQDMDHENMFWYRQDPGLGLRLIYFSYDVKMKEKGDIPEGYSVSREKKERFSLILESASTNQTSMYLCASRSKQGRQPQHFGDGTRLSIL.

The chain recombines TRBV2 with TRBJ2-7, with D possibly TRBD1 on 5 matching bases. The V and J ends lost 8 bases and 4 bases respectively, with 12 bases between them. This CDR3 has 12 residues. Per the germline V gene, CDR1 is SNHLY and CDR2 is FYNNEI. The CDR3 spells CASRTGGYEQYF. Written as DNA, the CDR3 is TGTGCCAGCCGAACAGGTGGATACGAGCAGTACTTC.

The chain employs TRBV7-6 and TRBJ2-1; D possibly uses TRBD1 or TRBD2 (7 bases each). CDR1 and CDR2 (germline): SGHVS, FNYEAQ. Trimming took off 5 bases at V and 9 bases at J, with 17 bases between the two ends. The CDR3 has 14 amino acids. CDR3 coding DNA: TGTGCCAGCAGCCCCCGGGGAGGGGGCGGTGAGCAGTTCTTC. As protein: CASSPRGGGGEQFF.

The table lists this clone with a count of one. DNA of the CDR3: TGCGCCAGCAGCCCATGGACAGGGTCATACGAGCAGTACTTC. Translated: CASSPWTGSYEQYF. The rearrangement uses TRBV5-1 and TRBJ2-7; 8 positions agree with TRBD1. This CDR3 comprises 14 residues. Germline V gene data show CDR1 as SGHRS and CDR2 as YFSETQ. V was clipped by 4 bases and J by 4 bases; unmatched bases: 7.

In DNA form, the CDR3 reads TGTGCCAGCAGCTTCGTTCCGGGAGGGGACTATGGCTACACCTTC. This sequence encodes CASSFVPGGDYGYTF. This chain uses TRBV28 with TRBJ1-2; weak D call: TRBD1 (5 bases). Per the germline V gene, CDR1 is MDHEN and CDR2 is SYDVKM. The ends were cut back, 6 bases at V and 3 bases at J, with 17 bases in the middle. The CDR3 runs to 15 residues.

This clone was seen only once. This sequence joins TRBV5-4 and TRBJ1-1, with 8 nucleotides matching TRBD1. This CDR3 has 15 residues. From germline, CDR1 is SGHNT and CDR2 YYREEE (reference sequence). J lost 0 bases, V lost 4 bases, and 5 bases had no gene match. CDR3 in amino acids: CASSRGQGMNTEAFF. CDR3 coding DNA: TGTGCCAGCAGCCGTGGACAGGGCATGAACACTGAAGCTTTCTTT.

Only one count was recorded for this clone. In DNA, the CDR3 is TGTGCCAGTAGTATCCCGGGGACACCAGGGCCCCAGCATTTT. Protein: CASSIPGTPGPQHF. The chain links TRBV19 to TRBJ1-5; a weak D match, TRBD1 (6 bases). The CDR3 has 14 residues. V lost 3 bases, J lost 9 bases, and 15 bases lay in between. CDR1 is LNHDA, CDR2 SQIVND, per germline (reference sequence).

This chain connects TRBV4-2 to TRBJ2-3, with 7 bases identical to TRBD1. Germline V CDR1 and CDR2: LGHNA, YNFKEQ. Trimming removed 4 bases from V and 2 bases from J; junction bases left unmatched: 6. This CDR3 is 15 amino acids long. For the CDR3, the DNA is TGTGCCAGCAGCCGAGGAGACAGGGCCACAGATACGCAGTATTTT. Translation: CASSRGDRATDTQYF.

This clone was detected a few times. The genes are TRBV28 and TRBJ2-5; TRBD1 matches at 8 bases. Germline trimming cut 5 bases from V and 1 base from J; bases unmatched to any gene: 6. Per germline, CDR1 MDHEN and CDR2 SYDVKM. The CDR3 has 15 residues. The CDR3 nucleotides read TGTGCCAGCAGTCCGGACAGGGTAATCCAAGAGACCCAGTACTTC. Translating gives CASSPDRVIQETQYF.

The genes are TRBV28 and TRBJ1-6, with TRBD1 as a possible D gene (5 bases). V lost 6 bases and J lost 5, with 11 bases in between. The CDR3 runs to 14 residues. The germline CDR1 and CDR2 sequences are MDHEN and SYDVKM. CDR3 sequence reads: CASSQGGDNSPLHF. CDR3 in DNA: TGTGCCAGCAGCCAAGGAGGGGATAATTCACCCCTCCACTTT. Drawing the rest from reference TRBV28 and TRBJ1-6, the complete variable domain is DVKVTQSSRYLVKRTGEKVFLECVQDMDHENMFWYRQDPGLGLRLIYFSYDVKMKEKGDIPEGYSVSREKKERFSLILESASTNQTSMYLCASSQGGDNSPLHFGNGTRLTVT.

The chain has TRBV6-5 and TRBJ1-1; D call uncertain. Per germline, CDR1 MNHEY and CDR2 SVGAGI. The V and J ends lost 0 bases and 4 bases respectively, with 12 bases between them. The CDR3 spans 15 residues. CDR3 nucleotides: TGTGCCAGCAGTTACTCTTTGCCGGGAGCCACTGAAGCTTTCTTT. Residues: CASSYSLPGATEAFF.

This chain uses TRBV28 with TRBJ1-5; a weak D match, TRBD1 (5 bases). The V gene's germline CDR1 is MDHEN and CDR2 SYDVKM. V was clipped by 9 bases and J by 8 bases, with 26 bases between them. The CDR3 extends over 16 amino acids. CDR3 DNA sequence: TGTGCCAGTCTTCCTCAGGGCGTTTATATGATGAAGCCCCAGCATTTT. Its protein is CASLPQGVYMMKPQHF.

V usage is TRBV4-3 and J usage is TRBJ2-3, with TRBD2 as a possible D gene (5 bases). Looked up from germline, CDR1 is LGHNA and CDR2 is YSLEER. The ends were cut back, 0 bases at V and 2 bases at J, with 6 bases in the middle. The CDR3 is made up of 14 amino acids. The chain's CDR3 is CASSQERATDTQYF. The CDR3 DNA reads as TGCGCCAGCAGCCAAGAGAGGGCCACAGATACGCAGTATTTT.

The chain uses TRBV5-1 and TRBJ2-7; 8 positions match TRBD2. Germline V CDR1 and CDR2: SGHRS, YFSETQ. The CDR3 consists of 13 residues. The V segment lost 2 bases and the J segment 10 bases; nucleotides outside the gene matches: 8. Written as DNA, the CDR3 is TGCGCCAGCAGCTTTACCTACCGGGGGGGCCAGTACTTC. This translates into CASSFTYRGGQYF.

CDR3 bases: TGTGCCAGCAGGGGGCAAGTACAACGGGACGAGCAGTACTTC. This encodes CASRGQVQRDEQYF. The J gene is TRBJ2-7, the V gene TRBV2, with D possibly TRBD1 on 5 matching bases. The CDR3 has 14 amino acids. V lost 6 bases, J lost 5 bases, and 17 bases lay in between. The germline gives CDR1 SNHLY, CDR2 FYNNEI.

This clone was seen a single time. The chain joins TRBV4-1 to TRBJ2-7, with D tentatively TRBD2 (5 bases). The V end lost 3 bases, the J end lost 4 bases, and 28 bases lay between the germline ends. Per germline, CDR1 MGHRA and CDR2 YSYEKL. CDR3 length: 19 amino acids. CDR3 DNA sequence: TGCGCCAGCAGCCATTCCACCGTTCGGACGGAGGTACCACGGTACGAGCAGTACTTC. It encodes CASSHSTVRTEVPRYEQYF.

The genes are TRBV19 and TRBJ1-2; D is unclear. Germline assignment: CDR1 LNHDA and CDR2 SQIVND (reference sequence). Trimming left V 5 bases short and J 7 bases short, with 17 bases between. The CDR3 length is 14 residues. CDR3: CASSPGLQVSGYTF. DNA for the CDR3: TGTGCCAGTAGTCCCGGATTGCAGGTTTCTGGCTACACCTTC.

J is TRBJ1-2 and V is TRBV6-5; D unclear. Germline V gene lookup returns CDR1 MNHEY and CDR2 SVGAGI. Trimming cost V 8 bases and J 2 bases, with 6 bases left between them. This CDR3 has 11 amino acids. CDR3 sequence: CASRGNYGYTF. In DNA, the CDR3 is TGTGCCAGCCGGGGAAACTATGGCTACACCTTC.

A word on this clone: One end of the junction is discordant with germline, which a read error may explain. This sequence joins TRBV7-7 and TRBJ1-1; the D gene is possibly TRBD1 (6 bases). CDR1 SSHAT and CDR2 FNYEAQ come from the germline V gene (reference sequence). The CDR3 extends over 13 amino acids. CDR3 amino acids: CASSLSGDTEAFF. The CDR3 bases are TGTGCTAGCAGCTTATCAGGGGACACTGAAGCTTTCTTT.

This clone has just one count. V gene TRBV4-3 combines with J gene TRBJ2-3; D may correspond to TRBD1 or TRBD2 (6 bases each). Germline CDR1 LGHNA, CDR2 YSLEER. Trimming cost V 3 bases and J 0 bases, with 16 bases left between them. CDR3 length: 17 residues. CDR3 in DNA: TGCGCCAGCAGCCATCACGGTGGGGGGCCAAGCACAGATACGCAGTATTTT. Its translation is CASSHHGGGPSTDTQYF.

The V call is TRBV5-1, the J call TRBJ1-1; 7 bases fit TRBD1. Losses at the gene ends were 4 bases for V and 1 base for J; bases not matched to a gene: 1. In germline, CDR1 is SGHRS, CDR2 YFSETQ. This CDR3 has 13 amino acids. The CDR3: CASSRTGNTEAFF. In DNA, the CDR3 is TGCGCCAGCAGCAGGACAGGGAACACTGAAGCTTTCTTT.

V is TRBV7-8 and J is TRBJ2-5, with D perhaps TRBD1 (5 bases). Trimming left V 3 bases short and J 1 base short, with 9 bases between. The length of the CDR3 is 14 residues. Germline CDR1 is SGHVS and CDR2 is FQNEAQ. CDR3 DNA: TGTGCCAGCAGCTTTAACACAGGCCAAGAGACCCAGTACTTC. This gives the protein CASSFNTGQETQYF.

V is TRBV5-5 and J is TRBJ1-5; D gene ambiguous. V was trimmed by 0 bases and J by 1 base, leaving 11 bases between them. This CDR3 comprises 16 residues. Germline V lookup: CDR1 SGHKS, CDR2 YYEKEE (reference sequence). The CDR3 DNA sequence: TGTGCCAGCAGCTTGGAGGGAGGGTGGAGCAATCAGCCCCAGCATTTT. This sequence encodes CASSLEGGWSNQPQHF.